This TCR beta chain is from a study of technical replicates of blood from a handful of donors. Only in-frame clones appear in the TCRdb table, and some are missing; sequencing was by immunoSEQ multiplex PCR. The sample records under 85,000 clones, around 96% being singletons. The CDR3 spans 15 residues. Germline-derived CDR1 and CDR2 are PRHDT and FYEKMQ (reference sequence). The ends were cut back, 1 base at V and 0 bases at J, with 7 bases in the middle. The sequencing input was T cells isolated from PBMCs. The TCR originated in a human donor in good health. V gene TRBV13 combines with J gene TRBJ1-3, with unresolved D. The chain's CDR3 is CASSLERISGNTIYF. The CDR3 DNA reads TGTGCCAGCAGCTTAGAGCGGATCTCTGGAAACACCATATATTTT.